This entry is about one TCR beta chain. The antigen remains undetermined. This CDR3 is 13 amino acids long. The germline V and J ends were trimmed by 0 bases and 8 bases, with 8 bases remaining between them. CDR1 SGHKS and CDR2 YYEKEE come from the germline V gene (reference sequence). The sample comes from a study of cytomegalovirus exposure and HLA in healthy donors. PCR involved 60 Vbeta and 13 Jbeta primers. Using immunoSEQ multiplex PCR, the repertoire was profiled, and TCRdb retains in-frame clones only, with some absent. The sample includes tens of thousands of clones, 76% of them seen just once. Overall study results and limits: In an earlier analysis, most TCR beta V segments were productive about 87% or about 30% of the time.

Sequencing input: PBMCs. The V gene is TRBV5-5, the J gene TRBJ1-4; D remains ambiguous. The source of this sequence is a male donor in good health and CMV-seronegative. In nucleotides, the CDR3 is TGTGCCAGCAGCTTGGGACCAGGCGAAAAACTGTTTTTT. This gives the protein CASSLGPGEKLFF.